The 9 T cell receptor beta chains in this list originate from one sample, sequenced in a study of memory CD8 T cells in hepatitis C reinfection (dated by TCRdb to about 2017). The library was made by the immunoSEQ multiplex PCR assay. TCRdb retrieved this table from immuneACCESS and kept in-frame rearrangements only. Not all clones are present; in checked studies, unresolved V genes account for under half, and no reason is known for the remainder. The sample contains about 50,000 clones, 89% of them found a single time. The biggest ten clones account for more than 0.6% of the sample. This specimen's time point label, interpreted: late/post reinfection, 12 to 24 weeks after detection. TCR sequencing was performed on the sorted cells directly ex vivo, without any in vitro expansion beforehand. Sequencing used naive CD8+ T cells sorted from blood. According to the study, the label for this sample's cell subset or site signals: total naive CD8+CD45RO- T cells. These TCRs come from a man in his late teens or twenties with hepatitis C virus infection.

This clone was recorded once. This chain links TRBV6-1 with TRBJ1-6; 12 nucleotides agree with TRBD1. This CDR3 has 15 residues. V lost 6 bases, J lost 9 bases, and 6 bases stayed unmatched. The germline gives CDR1 MNHNS, CDR2 SASEGT. The CDR3 coding sequence is TGTGCCAGCAGAGCCGGGACAGGGGGCTTTTCACCCCTCCACTTT. Translated: CASRAGTGGFSPLHF.

In its sample, this clone was seen a few times. The genes are TRBV13 and TRBJ1-3; no clear D gene. Trimming stripped 0 bases from V and 0 bases from J, with 6 bases between. Germline V lookup: CDR1 PRHDT, CDR2 FYEKMQ (reference sequence). CDR3 length: 15 residues. CDR3 in DNA: TGTGCCAGCAGCTTAGGACTAGGCTCTGGAAACACCATATATTTT. It codes for CASSLGLGSGNTIYF.

The chain combines TRBV6-5 with TRBJ1-5; 9 nucleotides match TRBD1. This CDR3 is built from 15 residues. Germline assignment: CDR1 MNHEY and CDR2 SVGAGI. With V trimmed by 0 bases and J by 6 bases, 3 bases remained unmatched. This CDR3 reads CASSYSTGGGQPQHF. CDR3 sequence (DNA): TGTGCCAGCAGTTACTCCACAGGGGGCGGTCAGCCCCAGCATTTT.

This CDR3 reads CASSVVSGVSTDTQYF. The CDR3 region has the DNA TGTGCCAGCAGCGTAGTAAGCGGGGTTAGCACAGATACGCAGTATTTT. This chain connects TRBV9 to TRBJ2-3; 7 bases line up with TRBD2. The CDR3 has 16 residues. The V and J ends lost 0 bases and 0 bases, in that order; junction bases with no gene match: 4. CDR1 SGDLS and CDR2 YYNGEE come from the germline V gene. The full variable domain, in which reference TRBV9 and TRBJ2-3 provide the parts outside the CDR3, is DSGVTQTPKHLITATGQRVTLRCSPRSGDLSVYWYQQSLDQGLQFLIQYYNGEERAKGNILERFSAQQFPDLHSELNLSSLELGDSALYFCASSVVSGVSTDTQYFGPGTRLTVL.

The rearrangement joins TRBV28 to TRBJ2-3; TRBD1 aligns across 8 bases. Germline CDR1 is MDHEN and CDR2 is SYDVKM. This CDR3 is built from 16 residues. V lost 4 bases and J lost 3; bases outside the gene matches: 9. The CDR3 is CASSSPRQGWTDTQYF. In nucleotides, the CDR3 is TGTGCCAGCAGTTCCCCCCGACAGGGGTGGACAGATACGCAGTATTTT.

The CDR3 coding sequence is TGCAGCGTTGAAGCCTCATCCGGGACAGGGCGCGGCTACACCTTC. This encodes CSVEASSGTGRGYTF. The rearrangement uses TRBV29-1 and TRBJ1-2, with 9 nucleotides matching TRBD1. Germline CDR1 SQVTM, CDR2 ANQGSEA. The CDR3 length is 15 residues. The V gene end was trimmed by 1 base and the J gene end by 8 bases; junction bases not matched to a gene: 11.

The genes are TRBV5-1 and TRBJ2-7; 10 bases line up with TRBD2. V was pared by 5 bases and J by 7 bases, with 12 bases of the junction left unmatched. CDR1 is SGHRS and CDR2 is YFSETQ in the germline V gene. There are 15 residues in the CDR3. CDR3 sequence reads: CASRPSGRGIEEQYF. CDR3 DNA: TGCGCCAGCAGACCAAGCGGGAGGGGGATAGAGGAGCAGTACTTC.

The chain recombines TRBV7-8 with TRBJ2-1; 11 nucleotides align to TRBD2. Trimming removed 3 bases from V and 5 bases from J; junction bases left unmatched: 3. The CDR3 length is 15 residues. Germline CDR1 SGHVS, CDR2 FQNEAQ. CDR3 protein: CASSFSGGEDNEQFF. The CDR3 bases are TGTGCCAGCAGCTTTAGCGGGGGGGAGGACAATGAGCAGTTCTTC.

The chain employs TRBV6-5 and TRBJ1-1, with D possibly TRBD1 on 6 matching bases. CDR1 and CDR2 from the germline V gene are MNHEY and SVGAGI. The CDR3 runs to 13 residues. Deletions cut 4 bases from V and 2 bases from J, with 8 bases between. CDR3 in amino acids: CASSWTDNTEAFF. CDR3 nucleotides: TGTGCCAGCAGTTGGACAGACAACACTGAAGCTTTCTTT.